A selection of T cell receptor beta chains follows, all from one sample in a study of beta chain features in type 1 diabetes. Profiling relied on immunoSEQ multiplex PCR, and the TCRdb table lists in-frame clones only, not all of them. Of 150,000 to 170,000 clones detected, under 9.5% appear once; the ten largest clones hold 0.55% to 0.65%. Sample: central memory CD4+ T cells from blood. Receptors originate from a man aged 18 to 29 in good health. Each CDR3 is given with its conserved first and last residue. The D gene is left open where the match is weak. Clone size is stated in some rows and not others, as once, few, many or a class when expanded.

clone_size | j_call | v_call | d_call | cdr3_aa | cdr3_nt
few | TRBJ2-3 | TRBV28 | NA | CASTFRGHHTDTQYF | TGTGCCAGCACCTTTAGGGGACATCACACAGATACGCAGTATTTT
few | TRBJ1-2 | TRBV5-6 | TRBD1 | CASGQGAVNYGYTF | TGTGCCAGCGGGCAGGGGGCTGTAAACTATGGCTACACCTTC
NA | TRBJ1-5 | TRBV2 | TRBD1 | CASDPGRDGQGKQPQHF | TGTGCCAGCGATCCTGGCCGCGATGGACAGGGAAAACAGCCCCAGCATTTT
few | TRBJ2-7 | TRBV6-1 | NA | CASTETATYEQYF | TGTGCCAGCACGGAGACAGCAACCTACGAGCAGTACTTC
few | TRBJ1-5 | TRBV7-9 | NA | CASGANQPQHF | TGTGCCAGCGGGGCAAATCAGCCCCAGCATTTT
NA | TRBJ1-2 | TRBV4-1 | NA | CASSPQTTAAGVYTF | TGCGCCAGCAGCCCGCAAACCACCGCGGCGGGGGTCTACACCTTC
NA | TRBJ2-1 | TRBV9 | TRBD1 | CASSVEDRGRYNEQFF | TGTGCCAGCAGCGTAGAAGACAGGGGAAGATACAATGAGCAGTTCTTC
few | TRBJ2-7 | TRBV9 | TRBD2 | CASSVGGGNYEQYF | TGTGCCAGCAGCGTAGGGGGGGGAAACTACGAGCAGTACTTC
NA | TRBJ1-2 | TRBV2 | NA | CASSEERGPGQTFF | TGTGCCAGCAGTGAAGAAAGGGGCCCGGGACAAACCTTCTTC
NA | TRBJ2-3 | TRBV7-2 | NA | CASKSSWRGGTDTQYF | TGTGCCAGCAAGTCTTCTTGGCGGGGCGGCACAGATACGCAGTATTTT
NA | TRBJ2-7 | TRBV7-2 | TRBD2 | CASSLGVAGQGEQYF | TGTGCCAGCAGCTTAGGGGTAGCGGGTCAAGGCGAGCAGTACTTC
few | TRBJ2-4 | TRBV6-6 | TRBD2 | CASRPGLENIQYF | TGTGCCAGCAGACCGGGACTAGAAAACATTCAGTACTTC
few | TRBJ2-1 | TRBV6-5 | TRBD2 | CASSYSSSGGDNEQFF | TGTGCCAGCAGTTACTCTTCTAGCGGGGGAGACAATGAGCAGTTCTTC
many | TRBJ2-4 | TRBV7-2 | NA | CASTESLAKNIQYF | TGTGCCAGCACCGAGTCACTAGCCAAAAACATTCAGTACTTC
NA | TRBJ1-1 | TRBV19 | TRBD1 | CASNFGPTGGYTEAFF | TGTGCCAGTAACTTCGGCCCGACAGGGGGTTACACTGAAGCTTTCTTT
NA | TRBJ2-1 | TRBV5-1 | TRBD2 | CASSLGGLAGPNEQFF | TGCGCCAGCAGCTTGGGTGGACTAGCGGGGCCCAATGAGCAGTTCTTC
few | TRBJ1-5 | TRBV5-1 | NA | CASSLDPYSNQPQHF | TGCGCCAGCAGCTTGGATCCTTATAGCAATCAGCCCCAGCATTTT
NA | TRBJ2-7 | TRBV7-9 | NA | CASSPRGTYEQYF | TGTGCCAGCAGCCCTAGGGGTACCTACGAGCAGTACTTC
few | TRBJ2-5 | TRBV6-4 | NA | CASSALQETQYF | TGTGCCAGCAGTGCATTGCAAGAGACCCAGTACTTC
NA | TRBJ2-3 | TRBV5-6 | TRBD1 | CASSLEWGRGQDTQYF | TGTGCCAGCAGCTTGGAGTGGGGCAGGGGGCAAGATACGCAGTATTTT
NA | TRBJ1-5 | TRBV9 | NA | CASSVDSHQPQHF | TGTGCCAGCAGCGTCGACAGTCATCAGCCCCAGCATTTT
NA | TRBJ2-1 | TRBV7-9 | TRBD1 | CASRAEKQGLYNEQFF | TGTGCCAGCAGGGCCGAGAAACAGGGGTTGTACAATGAGCAGTTCTTC
NA | TRBJ2-7 | TRBV4-2 | TRBD2 | CASSLRGSGPYEQYF | TGTGCCAGCAGCCTCCGAGGTAGCGGGCCGTACGAGCAGTACTTC
NA | TRBJ2-1 | TRBV19 | NA | CATSGQYNEQFF | TGTGCCACCTCAGGACAGTACAATGAGCAGTTCTTC
NA | TRBJ2-1 | TRBV5-4 | TRBD2 | CASSPHGLAGASGSYNEQFF | TGTGCCAGCAGCCCGCATGGACTAGCGGGAGCAAGTGGCTCCTACAATGAGCAGTTCTTC
many | TRBJ2-3 | TRBV28 | TRBD2 | CASSPPSGGADTQYF | TGTGCCAGCAGCCCACCTAGCGGGGGGGCAGATACGCAGTATTTT
NA | TRBJ2-1 | TRBV11-3 | TRBD1 | CASSPGRLGTGGNEQFF | TGTGCCAGCAGCCCTGGGCGATTGGGGACAGGGGGCAATGAGCAGTTCTTC
NA | TRBJ1-5 | TRBV6-1 | NA | CASSASQTNQPQHF | TGTGCCAGCAGTGCCTCGCAGACTAATCAGCCCCAGCATTTT
few | TRBJ2-5 | TRBV28 | NA | CASSPVVTGVAETQYF | TGTGCCAGCAGCCCGGTTGTTACGGGAGTGGCAGAGACCCAGTACTTC
few | TRBJ1-4 | TRBV27 | TRBD1 | CASSKQGRFEKLFF | TGTGCCAGCAGCAAACAGGGGAGATTTGAAAAACTGTTTTTT
NA | TRBJ1-5 | TRBV30 | NA | CAWSPGSYSNQPQHF | TGTGCCTGGAGTCCAGGAAGCTATAGCAATCAGCCCCAGCATTTT
NA | TRBJ2-7 | TRBV28 | NA | CASSLDGKGGEQYF | TGTGCCAGCAGTTTAGACGGGAAAGGGGGCGAGCAGTACTTC
many | TRBJ2-7 | TRBV7-9 | NA | CASSFGLEAGEQYF | TGTGCCAGCAGCTTTGGGCTAGAGGCGGGCGAGCAGTACTTC
few | TRBJ1-1 | TRBV7-2 | NA | CASSFRRGEGGPEAFF | TGTGCCAGCAGCTTCCGGCGCGGGGAAGGAGGTCCTGAAGCTTTCTTT
NA | TRBJ2-3 | TRBV21-1 | NA | CASTSPGGADTQYF | TGTGCCAGCACCTCCCCCGGGGGTGCGGATACGCAGTATTTT
NA | TRBJ2-5 | TRBV7-2 | TRBD2 | CASSLSGREEETQYF | TGTGCCAGCAGCTTATCAGGGCGGGAGGAAGAGACCCAGTACTTC
few | TRBJ2-3 | TRBV6-6 | NA | CASSLLTGSDTQYF | TGTGCCAGCAGTTTATTGACTGGTTCAGATACGCAGTATTTT
few | TRBJ2-1 | TRBV7-3 | TRBD2 | CASSLNLAGNNEQFF | TGTGCCAGCAGCTTAAACCTAGCGGGAAACAATGAGCAGTTCTTC
NA | TRBJ1-4 | TRBV5-4 | NA | CASSSRVGANEKLFF | TGTGCCAGCAGCTCGAGAGTCGGGGCTAATGAAAAACTGTTTTTT
NA | TRBJ1-5 | TRBV28 | TRBD1 | CASSPPGTGGRIGNQPQHF | TGTGCCAGCAGTCCTCCCGGGACAGGGGGACGGATAGGCAATCAGCCCCAGCATTTT
few | TRBJ1-6 | TRBV7-2 | NA | CASSAETGINSPLHF | TGTGCCAGCAGCGCCGAAACAGGGATCAATTCACCCCTCCACTTT
few | TRBJ1-5 | TRBV30 | NA | CAWKGASNQPQHF | TGTGCCTGGAAAGGGGCCAGCAATCAGCCCCAGCATTTT
few | TRBJ2-3 | TRBV27 | NA | CASSGGRQTTDTQYF | TGTGCCAGCAGTGGCGGAAGACAGACTACAGATACGCAGTATTTT
few | TRBJ2-7 | TRBV23-1 | NA | CASSPFKLGQGSYEQYF | TGCGCCAGCAGTCCGTTTAAACTCGGGCAGGGATCTTACGAGCAGTACTTC
few | TRBJ1-1 | TRBV9 | TRBD1 | CASSLPPGGSLMNTEAFF | TGTGCCAGCAGCCTCCCCCCAGGGGGCTCGTTGATGAACACTGAAGCTTTCTTT
NA | TRBJ2-7 | TRBV6-1 | NA | CASSDRVVPYEQYF | TGTGCCAGCAGTGACAGGGTCGTCCCCTACGAGCAGTACTTC
NA | TRBJ1-4 | TRBV4-3 | NA | CASSQDVGQGYEKLFF | TGCGCCAGCAGCCAAGATGTGGGGCAGGGGTATGAAAAACTGTTTTTT
NA | TRBJ2-3 | TRBV6-5 | TRBD1 | CASSLQGQSTDTQYF | TGTGCCAGCAGTCTGCAGGGACAGTCCACAGATACGCAGTATTTT
few | TRBJ1-1 | TRBV19 | NA | CASSLQGNTEAFF | TGTGCCAGTAGTTTACAGGGGAACACTGAAGCTTTCTTT
few | TRBJ1-2 | TRBV30 | NA | CAWSELGTYATPGYGYTF | TGTGCCTGGAGCGAGTTGGGGACATACGCCACTCCGGGCTATGGCTACACCTTC
few | TRBJ2-5 | TRBV18 | NA | CASSYDRKETQYF | TGTGCCAGCTCTTACGACAGGAAAGAGACCCAGTACTTC
many | TRBJ1-1 | TRBV30 | NA | CAWSSDRNTEAFF | TGTGCCTGGAGTTCGGACAGGAACACTGAAGCTTTCTTT
few | TRBJ1-5 | TRBV5-1 | NA | CASSLDPGQPQHF | TGCGCCAGCAGCTTGGATCCGGGTCAGCCCCAGCATTTT
few | TRBJ1-2 | TRBV5-4 | NA | CASSLAQGHGYTF | TGTGCCAGCAGCTTGGCACAGGGACATGGCTACACCTTC
NA | TRBJ2-7 | TRBV29-1 | NA | CSVGDNSHEQYF | TGCAGCGTTGGGGACAATTCCCACGAGCAGTACTTC
few | TRBJ2-3 | TRBV5-1 | NA | CASSLSGSTDTQYF | TGCGCCAGCAGCTTAAGCGGTTCCACAGATACGCAGTATTTT
NA | TRBJ2-4 | TRBV5-6 | NA | CASSFQGSKNIQYF | TGTGCCAGCAGCTTTCAGGGATCCAAAAACATTCAGTACTTC
few | TRBJ1-5 | TRBV7-9 | TRBD1 | CASSSTQNRQGEGPQHF | TGTGCCAGCAGCTCTACTCAAAACCGACAGGGTGAAGGGCCCCAGCATTTT